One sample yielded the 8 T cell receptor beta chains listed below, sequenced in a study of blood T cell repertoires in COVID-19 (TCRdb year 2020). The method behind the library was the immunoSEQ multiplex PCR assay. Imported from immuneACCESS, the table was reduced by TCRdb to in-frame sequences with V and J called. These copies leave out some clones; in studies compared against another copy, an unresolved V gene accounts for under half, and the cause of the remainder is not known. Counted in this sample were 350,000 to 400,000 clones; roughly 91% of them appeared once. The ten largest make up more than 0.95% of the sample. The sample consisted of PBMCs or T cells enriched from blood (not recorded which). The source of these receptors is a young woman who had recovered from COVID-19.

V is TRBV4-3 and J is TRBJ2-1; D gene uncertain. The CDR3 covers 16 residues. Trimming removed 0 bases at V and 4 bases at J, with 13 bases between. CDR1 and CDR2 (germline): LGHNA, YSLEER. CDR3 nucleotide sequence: TGCGCCAGCAGCCAAGATCTGCACAATCCTTACAATGAGCAGTTCTTC. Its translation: CASSQDLHNPYNEQFF.

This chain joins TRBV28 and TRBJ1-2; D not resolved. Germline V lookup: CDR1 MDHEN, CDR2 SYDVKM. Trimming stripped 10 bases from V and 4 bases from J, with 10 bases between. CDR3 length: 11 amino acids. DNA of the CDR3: TGTGCCACCAGAAGCCGCTATGGCTACACCTTC. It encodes CATRSRYGYTF.

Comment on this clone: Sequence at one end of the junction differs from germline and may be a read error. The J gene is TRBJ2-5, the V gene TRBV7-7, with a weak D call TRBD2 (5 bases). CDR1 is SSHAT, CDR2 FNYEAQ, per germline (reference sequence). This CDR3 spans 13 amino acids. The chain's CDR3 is CASSPGVEETQYF. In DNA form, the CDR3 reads TGTGCTAGCAGCCCCGGGGTGGAAGAGACCCAGTACTTC.

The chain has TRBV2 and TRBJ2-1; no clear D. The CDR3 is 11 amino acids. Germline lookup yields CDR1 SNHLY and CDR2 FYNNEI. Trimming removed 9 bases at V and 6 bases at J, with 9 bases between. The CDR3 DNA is TGTGCCAGTACCAGTCTCAATGAGCAGTTCTTC. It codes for CASTSLNEQFF.

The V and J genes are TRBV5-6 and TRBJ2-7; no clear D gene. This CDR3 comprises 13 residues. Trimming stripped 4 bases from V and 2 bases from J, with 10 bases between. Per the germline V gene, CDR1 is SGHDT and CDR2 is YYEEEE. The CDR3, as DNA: TGTGCCAGCAGCCCCCCACAGACCTACGAGCAGTACTTC. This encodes CASSPPQTYEQYF.

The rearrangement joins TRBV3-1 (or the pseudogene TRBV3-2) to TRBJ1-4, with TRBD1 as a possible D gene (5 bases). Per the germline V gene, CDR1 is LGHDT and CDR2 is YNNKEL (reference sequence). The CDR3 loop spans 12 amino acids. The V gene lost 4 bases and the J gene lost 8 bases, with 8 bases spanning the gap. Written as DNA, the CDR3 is TGTGCCAGCAGCCGAAGACAGGAAAAACTGTTTTTT. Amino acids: CASSRRQEKLFF.

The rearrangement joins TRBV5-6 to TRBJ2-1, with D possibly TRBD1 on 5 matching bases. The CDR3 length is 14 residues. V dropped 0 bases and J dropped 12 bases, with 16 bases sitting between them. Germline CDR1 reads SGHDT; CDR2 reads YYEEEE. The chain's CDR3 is CASSLGSGYGRQFF. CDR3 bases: TGTGCCAGCAGCTTGGGGTCAGGGTACGGTCGGCAGTTCTTC. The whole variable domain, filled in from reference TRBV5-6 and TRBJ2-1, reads DAGVTQSPTHLIKTRGQQVTLRCSPKSGHDTVSWYQQALGQGPQFIFQYYEEEERQRGNFPDRFSGHQFPNYSSELNVNALLLGDSALYLCASSLGSGYGRQFFGPGTRLTVL.

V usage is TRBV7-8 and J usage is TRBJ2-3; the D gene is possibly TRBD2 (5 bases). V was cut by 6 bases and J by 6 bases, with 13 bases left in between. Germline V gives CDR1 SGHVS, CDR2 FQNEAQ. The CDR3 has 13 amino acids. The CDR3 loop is CASRGGFSDTQYF. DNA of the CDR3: TGTGCCAGCAGAGGCGGGTTCTCGGATACGCAGTATTTT.